This TCR beta chain was identified in a study of T cells in Graves' hyperthyroidism and ophthalmopathy. The study's findings and limits: Ophthalmopathy onset followed model prediction by a median about six months. Appearing also in blood were most of the thyroid clonotypes expanded above 0.001.

Researchers amplified the TCR beta CDR3 regions from RNA transcripts. TCR CDR3 underwent first-round RT-PCR with the HTBI primer set. One entry per CDR3 protein, called by TCRdb with MiXCR from the multiplex PCR reads. The sample includes around 360,000 distinct CDR3 sequences, around 15% of them seen just once. Ophthalmopathy patients all had a Clinical Activity Score of at least 3, a NOSPECS grade of at least 4 and disease under 3 months old. Those patients with uncontrolled infection, other autoimmune disease, pregnancy or lactation were excluded. This clonotype occurred a few times. No antigen is known for it. The material sequenced was blood. The origin of this receptor is an older woman with Graves' ophthalmopathy.

CDR3 loop: CSAESTATGLETQYF. The CDR3 coding sequence is TGCAGTGCTGAAAGTACAGCAACAGGGTTGGAGACCCAGTACTTC. V usage is TRBV20-1 and J usage is TRBJ2-5, with D possibly matching TRBD1 (6 bases). From germline, CDR1 is DFQATT and CDR2 SNEGSKA (reference sequence). Trimming removed 5 bases at V and 5 bases at J, with 21 bases between. This CDR3 spans 15 amino acids.